These 15 T cell receptor beta chains originate from one sample sequenced in a study of CD8 T cells in Susac syndrome. RNA, at about 0.45 to 1 ug, was reverse transcribed with random hexamers. TCRdb re-called the immunoSEQ multiplex PCR reads through MiXCR, storing one row per CDR3 protein. Of about 300,000 distinct CDR3 sequences in the sample, roughly 85% are singletons; the top ten hold 0.21%. Sequencing used CD8+ T cells from PBMCs. The receptors derive from a human donor with multiple sclerosis.

For the CDR3, the DNA is TGTGCCAGCAGCTCACACACCGGGGAGCTGTTTTTT. Its translation: CASSSHTGELFF. The chain joins TRBV7-9 to TRBJ2-2; D is undetermined. The V gene's germline CDR1 is SEHNR and CDR2 FQNEAQ (reference sequence). The CDR3 length is 12 residues. V was pared by 4 bases and J by 3 bases, with 3 bases between.

This chain links TRBV6-2 or TRBV6-3 with TRBJ1-2, with 7 bases identical to TRBD1. The CDR3 has 16 amino acids. The germline CDR1 and CDR2 sequences are MNHEY and SVGEGT. J was trimmed by 2 bases and V by 3 bases; bases with no gene match: 9. The CDR3 DNA is TGTGCCAGCAGTTATTACTCGACAGGGACCAACTATGGCTACACCTTC. The encoded protein is CASSYYSTGTNYGYTF.

The chain recombines TRBV28 with TRBJ1-4, with D perhaps matching TRBD1 (6 bases). Germline V gene data show CDR1 as MDHEN and CDR2 as SYDVKM. The CDR3 runs 17 residues. Trimming took 2 bases from V and 0 from J, leaving 13 bases between them. The CDR3 sequence: CASSLVGAYSTNEKLFF. In DNA, the CDR3 is TGTGCCAGCAGTTTAGTGGGGGCGTACTCAACTAATGAAAAACTGTTTTTT.

This clonotype has just a few counts. The chain is built from TRBV24-1 and TRBJ2-7; no clear D. Per germline, CDR1 KGHDR and CDR2 SFDVKD. CDR3 length: 13 amino acids. V was clipped by 4 bases and J by 4 bases, with 10 bases between them. This CDR3 is CATSDPGTYEQYF. In DNA, the CDR3 is TGTGCCACCAGTGACCCCGGCACTTACGAGCAGTACTTC.

The genes are TRBV28 and TRBJ2-3; 10 positions agree with TRBD2. Germline V CDR1 and CDR2: MDHEN, SYDVKM. With 3 bases clipped from V and 3 bases from J, the junction kept 6 bases outside the gene matches. The CDR3 contains 16 residues. The CDR3 reads CASSFDLAGVTDTQYF. CDR3 coding DNA: TGTGCCAGCAGTTTTGATCTAGCGGGAGTAACAGATACGCAGTATTTT.

This chain uses TRBV6-2 or TRBV6-3 with TRBJ2-7; 9 nucleotides agree with TRBD1. The CDR3 extends over 14 amino acids. Per the germline V gene, CDR1 is MNHEY and CDR2 is SVGEGT. V dropped 4 bases and J dropped 6; count of bases not matched to a gene: 7. The CDR3 sequence: CASSWGQGSGEQYF. The CDR3 region has the DNA TGTGCCAGCAGTTGGGGACAGGGTTCGGGCGAGCAGTACTTC.

CDR3: CATSDRRHQETQYF. DNA of the CDR3: TGTGCCACCAGTGATAGACGCCACCAAGAGACCCAGTACTTC. The genes are TRBV24-1 and TRBJ2-5; D not resolved. The CDR3 extends over 14 amino acids. The germline CDR1 and CDR2 sequences are KGHDR and SFDVKD. The V gene lost 3 bases and the J gene lost 0 bases, with 7 bases spanning the gap.

This chain connects TRBV2 to TRBJ2-7, with 16 nucleotides matching TRBD2. Trimming removed 3 bases from V and 5 bases from J; junction bases left unmatched: 4. The CDR3 extends over 16 amino acids. CDR1 is SNHLY, CDR2 FYNNEI, per germline. The CDR3 coding sequence is TGTGCCAGCAGTGAGGGACTAGCGGGAGGGCCCCACGAGCAGTACTTC. Translated, it gives CASSEGLAGGPHEQYF.

The chain employs TRBV7-9 and TRBJ2-7, with 7 bases aligning to TRBD1. Trimming removed 4 bases from V and 2 bases from J; junction bases left unmatched: 8. Germline values: CDR1 SEHNR, CDR2 FQNEAQ (reference sequence). The CDR3 consists of 15 residues. The CDR3 here is CASSYRQGGAYEQYF. The CDR3 coding sequence is TGTGCCAGCAGCTACCGACAGGGTGGGGCCTACGAGCAGTACTTC.

CDR3 region: CASSPSITGARNEQFF. The CDR3 coding sequence is TGTGCCAGCAGCCCCTCCATCACGGGGGCTCGCAATGAGCAGTTCTTC. The chain links TRBV7-9 to TRBJ2-1; D might be TRBD1 or TRBD2, each matching 6 bases. Germline CDR1 SEHNR, CDR2 FQNEAQ (reference sequence). This CDR3 comprises 16 residues. Between the trimmed V and J ends, which lost 5 bases and 6 bases, there was a span of 20 bases. Looking up the rest from reference TRBV7-9 and TRBJ2-1 gives the full variable domain: DTGVSQNPRHKITKRGQNVTFRCDPISEHNRLYWYRQTLGQGPEFLTYFQNEAQLEKSRLLSDRFSAERPKGSFSTLEIQRTEQGDSAMYLCASSPSITGARNEQFFGPGTRLTVL.

This clonotype was recorded a few times. V gene TRBV6-5 combines with J gene TRBJ2-7; 11 positions match TRBD1. Losses at the gene ends were 6 bases for V and 4 bases for J; bases not matched to a gene: 5. This CDR3 is built from 14 residues. Germline CDR1 and CDR2: MNHEY and SVGAGI. The CDR3 DNA reads as TGTGCCAGCAGACCCGGGACAGGGGGATACGAGCAGTACTTC. The encoded protein is CASRPGTGGYEQYF.

In DNA, the CDR3 is TGTGCCTGGTGGGGGACAGCAGAGACTGAAGCTTTCTTT. It yields the protein CAWWGTAETEAFF. The genes are TRBV30 and TRBJ1-1, with 7 positions matching TRBD1. V was clipped by 5 bases and J by 5 bases; unmatched bases: 8. Looked up from germline, CDR1 is GTSNPN and CDR2 is SVGIG (reference sequence). The CDR3 runs 13 residues.

Here the CDR3 DNA reads TGTGCCAGCAGCTTAGCCTGGGCTAGCGGGTCAACTAGCACAGATACGCAGTATTTT. Amino acids: CASSLAWASGSTSTDTQYF. The chain links TRBV7-2 to TRBJ2-3, with TRBD2 matching 8 bases. Trimming cost V 0 bases and J 0 bases; bases outside gene matches: 11. CDR3 length: 19 amino acids. Germline V gene data show CDR1 as SGHTA and CDR2 as FQGNSA.

This clonotype was picked up one time. The V gene is TRBV20-1, the J gene TRBJ1-5, with 10 nucleotides matching TRBD1. The junction had 9 bases not matched to a gene; V was cut back by 0 bases and J by 4 bases. Germline V CDR1 and CDR2: DFQATT, SNEGSKA (reference sequence). The CDR3 consists of 17 residues. In DNA, the CDR3 is TGCAGTGCTAGAGATTTGGGGACAGGGGTGTTTAATCAGCCCCAGCATTTT. This gives the protein CSARDLGTGVFNQPQHF.

The chain links TRBV30 to TRBJ2-1; D is undetermined. The CDR3 extends over 12 amino acids. V shed 2 bases and J shed 4 bases, with 6 bases lying between them. CDR1 is GTSNPN and CDR2 is SVGIG in the germline V gene (reference sequence). The CDR3 loop reads CAWSPNYNEQFF. CDR3 nucleotides: TGTGCCTGGAGTCCCAATTACAATGAGCAGTTCTTC.